Listed below are T cell receptor beta chains from one sample, sequenced in a study of Ad26.COV2.S vaccination and SARS-CoV-2 variants. Assay: immunoSEQ multiplex PCR; the TCRdb copy retains only in-frame clones and omits some. The sample includes 200,000 to 250,000 clones, 85% to 90% seen only once; the top ten take approximately 12%. The sequenced sample was peripheral blood, obtained in a trial of Ad26.COV2.S vaccine versus placebo. These receptors were obtained from a person between 18 and 60 years old who received the Ad26.COV2.S COVID-19 vaccine or a placebo. CDR3s include the opening cysteine and the closing phenylalanine or tryptophan. The D gene is left open where the match is weak. Only some rows state a clone size, as once, few, many or a class for expanded clones.

clone size,V gene,D gene,J gene,CDR3 protein,CDR3 DNA
NA,TRBV15,NA,TRBJ2-5,CATSRGTPTQYF,TGTGCCACCAGCAGGGGAACCCCAACCCAGTACTTC
NA,TRBV30,NA,TRBJ2-7,CAWSVHGVSYEQYF,TGTGCCTGGAGTGTACACGGCGTGTCCTACGAGCAGTACTTC
NA,TRBV18,TRBD1,TRBJ1-2,CASSKRTGIDGYTF,TGTGCCAGCTCAAAGCGGACAGGGATTGATGGCTACACCTTC
NA,TRBV18,NA,TRBJ1-1,CASSTDRNTEAFF,TGTGCCAGCTCAACGGACAGGAACACTGAAGCTTTCTTT
NA,TRBV6-5,NA,TRBJ1-6,CASSQAQGRDSPLHF,TGTGCCAGCAGCCAAGCCCAGGGGCGAGACTCACCCCTCCACTTT
NA,TRBV28,NA,TRBJ2-7,CASRESGQIGQYF,TGTGCCAGCAGGGAATCGGGACAAATCGGGCAGTACTTC
once,TRBV13,NA,TRBJ2-1,CASSSGLRNEQFF,TGTGCCAGCAGCTCCGGACTAAGGAATGAGCAGTTCTTC
NA,TRBV5-1,NA,TRBJ1-2,CASSLLARNIYGYTF,TGCGCCAGCAGCTTGTTGGCCAGGAATATCTATGGCTACACCTTC
few,TRBV10-3,NA,TRBJ2-3,CAISAYGSSTDTQYF,TGTGCCATCAGTGCCTATGGGTCTAGCACAGATACGCAGTATTTT
NA,TRBV11-2,NA,TRBJ2-5,CASSLYPETQYF,TGTGCCAGCAGCTTGTACCCCGAGACCCAGTACTTC
few,TRBV9,TRBD1,TRBJ1-3,CASSRDRDRSGNTIYF,TGTGCCAGCAGCCGGGACAGGGATCGCTCTGGAAACACCATATATTTT
NA,TRBV5-6,TRBD2,TRBJ2-1,CASSLSGTSGSSSEQFF,TGTGCCAGCAGCCTATCCGGGACTAGCGGTTCCTCCTCTGAGCAGTTCTTC
NA,TRBV7-8,TRBD1,TRBJ2-7,CASSLAATGGREQYF,TGTGCCAGCAGCTTAGCGGCGACAGGGGGGCGCGAGCAGTACTTC
once,TRBV11-2,NA,TRBJ2-2,CASSFWGGSNTGELFF,TGTGCCAGCAGCTTTTGGGGGGGCTCGAACACCGGGGAGCTGTTTTTT
NA,TRBV10-2,NA,TRBJ2-7,CASSDSGGPYEQYF,TGCGCCAGCAGTGATTCCGGAGGTCCCTACGAGCAGTACTTC
NA,TRBV6-5,NA,TRBJ1-2,CASRRTALNYGYTF,TGTGCCAGCAGGAGAACGGCCCTCAACTATGGCTACACCTTC
NA,TRBV30,NA,TRBJ2-7,CAWSDLSSYEQYF,TGTGCCTGGAGTGATCTGTCGTCCTACGAGCAGTACTTC
NA,TRBV2,NA,TRBJ1-5,CAQGQDSNQPQHF,TGTGCCCAGGGGCAAGATAGCAATCAGCCCCAGCATTTT
NA,TRBV5-1,TRBD2,TRBJ2-5,CASSLARGLAGGPRETQYF,TGCGCCAGCAGCTTGGCTAGGGGACTAGCGGGAGGGCCCAGGGAGACCCAGTACTTC
NA,TRBV7-9,TRBD1,TRBJ2-5,CASSLGTGGEETQYF,TGTGCCAGCAGCTTAGGGACAGGGGGAGAAGAGACCCAGTACTTC
few,TRBV5-1,NA,TRBJ2-7,CASSFLSSVYEQYF,TGCGCCAGCAGCTTCTTGAGCAGTGTCTACGAGCAGTACTTC
NA,TRBV6-2/TRBV6-3,TRBD2,TRBJ2-1,CASSYLAGGADEQFF,TGTGCCAGCAGTTACTTGGCGGGGGGGGCTGATGAGCAGTTCTTC
NA,TRBV6-5,TRBD1,TRBJ1-1,CASSYGVAGGTEAFF,TGTGCCAGCAGTTACGGGGTTGCAGGGGGCACTGAAGCTTTCTTT
NA,TRBV5-8,TRBD2,TRBJ2-1,CASSPGLEEINEQFF,TGTGCCAGCAGCCCGGGACTAGAAGAAATCAATGAGCAGTTCTTC
NA,TRBV5-6,TRBD1,TRBJ1-6,CASSLTRQGPFLNSPLHF,TGTGCCAGCAGCTTAACTCGACAGGGCCCCTTCTTAAATTCACCCCTCCACTTT
few,TRBV19,NA,TRBJ1-1,CASSISGSLNTEAFF,TGTGCCAGTAGTATATCGGGGAGCCTGAACACTGAAGCTTTCTTT
NA,TRBV7-2,TRBD1,TRBJ2-3,CASSPEWTGPSTDTQYF,TGTGCCAGCAGCCCAGAATGGACAGGGCCTAGCACAGATACGCAGTATTTT
NA,TRBV20-1,TRBD1,TRBJ1-2,CSASPGGGYGYTF,TGCAGTGCTAGTCCAGGGGGGGGCTATGGCTACACCTTC
NA,TRBV27,TRBD2,TRBJ2-5,CASSLAGVRTQYF,TGTGCCAGCAGCTTAGCGGGAGTGAGAACCCAGTACTTC
NA,TRBV21-1,NA,TRBJ2-5,CASITYAGTVGTQYF,TGTGCCAGCATCACTTATGCCGGGACAGTCGGGACCCAGTACTTC
NA,TRBV12-3/TRBV12-4,NA,TRBJ2-2,CASSATERELFF,TGTGCCAGCAGTGCCACGGAGAGGGAGCTGTTTTTT
NA,TRBV28,NA,TRBJ2-3,CASSFPPNTQYF,TGTGCCAGCAGTTTCCCCCCCAATACGCAGTATTTT
NA,TRBV6-5,TRBD1,TRBJ1-2,CASSSGQGNYGYTF,TGTGCCAGCAGCTCGGGACAGGGGAACTATGGCTACACCTTC
NA,TRBV29-1,TRBD2,TRBJ2-7,CSVEGEGGVDEQYF,TGCAGCGTTGAAGGGGAGGGTGGGGTAGACGAGCAGTACTTC
NA,TRBV7-2,NA,TRBJ1-1,CASSLARVSPRTEAFF,TGTGCCAGCAGCTTAGCCCGGGTCTCTCCAAGGACTGAAGCTTTCTTT
NA,TRBV5-1,NA,TRBJ1-1,CASSLNRENTEAFF,TGCGCCAGCAGCCTAAACAGGGAGAACACTGAAGCTTTCTTT
NA,TRBV7-9,NA,TRBJ1-1,CASSLVQSGNTEAFF,TGTGCCAGCAGCTTAGTGCAGAGTGGGAACACTGAAGCTTTCTTT
NA,TRBV7-2,NA,TRBJ2-7,CASSFRGGSYEQYF,TGTGCCAGCAGCTTCCGAGGAGGCTCCTACGAGCAGTACTTC
few,TRBV5-1,NA,TRBJ1-3,CASSLSSPGNTIYF,TGCGCCAGCAGCTTGTCTAGCCCTGGAAACACCATATATTTT
NA,TRBV19,NA,TRBJ2-2,CASSNGSPVGELFF,TGTGCCAGTAGTAACGGCAGTCCGGTTGGGGAGCTGTTTTTT
NA,TRBV28,NA,TRBJ2-7,CASRWGSSYEQYF,TGTGCCAGCAGGTGGGGGAGCTCCTACGAGCAGTACTTC
once,TRBV6-1,NA,TRBJ2-2,CASSEGVGTGELFF,TGTGCCAGCAGTGAAGGTGTTGGCACCGGGGAGCTGTTTTTT
NA,TRBV11-2,TRBD2,TRBJ2-1,CASSPLGGGLAAMNEQFF,TGTGCCAGCAGCCCCCTCGGCGGTGGACTAGCGGCGATGAATGAGCAGTTCTTC
NA,TRBV4-1,NA,TRBJ2-7,CASSQDRRLGHEQYF,TGCGCCAGCAGCCAAGATCGGAGATTGGGCCACGAGCAGTACTTC
NA,TRBV11-2,TRBD1,TRBJ2-5,CASSLTGGEETQYF,TGTGCCAGCAGCCTCACAGGGGGCGAGGAGACCCAGTACTTC
once,TRBV7-8,NA,TRBJ2-1,CASRDYSNNEQFF,TGTGCCAGCAGGGACTATTCTAACAATGAGCAGTTCTTC
NA,TRBV19,NA,TRBJ1-1,CASTLTNTEAFF,TGTGCCAGTACCCTCACGAACACTGAAGCTTTCTTT
few,TRBV6-4,TRBD1,TRBJ2-1,CASRQGVSSYNEQFF,TGTGCCAGCAGACAGGGGGTGAGCTCCTACAATGAGCAGTTCTTC
NA,TRBV4-3,NA,TRBJ2-3,CASSQAESRWGDTQYF,TGCGCCAGCAGCCAAGCCGAGTCCCGGTGGGGAGATACGCAGTATTTT
NA,TRBV7-2,NA,TRBJ2-3,CASSLLSRRTDTQYF,TGTGCCAGCAGCTTATTGTCCAGGCGCACAGATACGCAGTATTTT
NA,TRBV4-1,NA,TRBJ2-1,CASSQVQRSSYNEQFF,TGCGCCAGCAGCCAAGTCCAGAGGAGCTCCTACAATGAGCAGTTCTTC
NA,TRBV2,TRBD1,TRBJ1-2,CASRDREGDGYTF,TGTGCCAGCAGGGACAGGGAAGGGGATGGCTACACCTTC
NA,TRBV12-3/TRBV12-4,NA,TRBJ1-1,CASTTSGGAEAFF,TGTGCCAGCACCACCAGTGGGGGGGCTGAAGCTTTCTTT
NA,TRBV18,NA,TRBJ2-6,CASSPLAGSGANVLTF,TGTGCCAGCTCACCACTAGCCGGCTCTGGGGCCAACGTCCTGACTTTC
NA,TRBV12-3/TRBV12-4,NA,TRBJ2-7,CASSPSTREQYF,TGTGCCAGCAGTCCATCGACGAGAGAGCAGTACTTC